These 16 T cell receptor beta chains originate from one sample sequenced in a study of shared clonotypes between healthy human individuals. Libraries were prepared by immunoSEQ multiplex PCR; TCRdb keeps only in-frame clonotypes and omits some of them. The sample includes more than 2 million clones, 90% to 97% of them seen just once. The sample comprised naive CD4+ T cells sorted from blood. Subset defined: CD45RA+ positively selected. The source of these receptors is a man between 18 and 29 years old in good health.

The CDR3 DNA reads TGTGCCAGTAGTTTCAGCGGGGGGGCAGGAGAGACCCAGTACTTC. Translation: CASSFSGGAGETQYF. The gene calls are TRBV19 and TRBJ2-5, with 10 bases fitting TRBD2. V shed 5 bases, J shed 4 bases, and the junction held 7 bases outside the gene matches. The germline V gene encodes CDR1 LNHDA and CDR2 SQIVND (reference sequence). The CDR3 consists of 15 residues.

The sample holds one count of this clone. The chain is built from TRBV5-1 and TRBJ1-2; TRBD1 is a possible D gene (6 bases). The length of the CDR3 is 15 residues. The germline V gene has CDR1 SGHRS and CDR2 YFSETQ. Trimming removed 5 bases from V and 2 bases from J, with 16 bases in between. The CDR3 DNA reads TGCGCCAGCAGATTCGATCGGACAGTGAACTATGGCTACACCTTC. Residues: CASRFDRTVNYGYTF. The whole variable domain, filled in from reference TRBV5-1 and TRBJ1-2, reads KAGVTQTPRYLIKTRGQQVTLSCSPISGHRSVSWYQQTPGQGLQFLFEYFSETQRNKGNFPGRFSGRQFSNSRSEMNVSTLELGDSALYLCASRFDRTVNYGYTFGSGTRLTVV.

J is TRBJ2-2 and V is TRBV29-1, with 8 positions matching TRBD1. CDR3 length: 14 residues. V trimming: 5 bases; J trimming: 5 bases; junction bases outside the gene matches: 7. The V gene's germline CDR1 is SQVTM and CDR2 ANQGSEA. In DNA, the CDR3 is TGCAGCGTTTCCGGACAGGGCCATACCGGGGAGCTGTTTTTT. It encodes CSVSGQGHTGELFF.

The V gene is TRBV7-8, the J gene TRBJ1-5; unclear D gene. Per the germline V gene, CDR1 is SGHVS and CDR2 is FQNEAQ. The CDR3 is 16 residues long. Deletions cut 2 bases from V and 5 bases from J, with 16 bases between. In DNA, the CDR3 is TGTGCCAGCAGCTTAATGCACCTTACCAAGTATCAGCCCCAGCATTTT. Translating it yields CASSLMHLTKYQPQHF.

The chain has TRBV5-1 and TRBJ1-5, with TRBD1 matching over 10 bases. The CDR3 runs 20 residues. V trimming: 0 bases; J trimming: 2 bases; junction bases outside the gene matches: 14. Per the germline V gene, CDR1 is SGHRS and CDR2 is YFSETQ. CDR3 nucleotide sequence: TGCGCCAGCAGCTTGGACCCGGGACAGGGGTCGGGTGTAGGCAATCAGCCCCAGCATTTT. Amino acids: CASSLDPGQGSGVGNQPQHF.

The chain carries TRBV21-1 and TRBJ1-1. TRBV21-1 is annotated as a pseudogene. CDR3 length: 15 amino acids. The DNA for the CDR3 is TGTGCCAGCAGCAGAAGGGAGGAGGAGAAAACTGAAGCTTTCTTT. This gives the protein CASSRREEEKTEAFF.

J is TRBJ1-3 and V is TRBV30; D unresolved. The V end lost 1 base, the J end lost 1 base, and 8 bases lay between the germline ends. This CDR3 comprises 14 residues. From germline, CDR1 is GTSNPN and CDR2 SVGIG (reference sequence). The CDR3 protein is CAWSGPYSGNTIYF. Here the CDR3 DNA reads TGTGCCTGGAGTGGTCCATATTCTGGAAACACCATATATTTT.

V is TRBV11-2 and J is TRBJ1-5, with 9 bases fitting TRBD1. This CDR3 is 14 amino acids long. CDR1 SGHAT and CDR2 FQNNGV come from the germline V gene. V gave up 5 bases and J gave up 7 bases; unmatched junction bases: 6. CDR3 loop: CASSPGQGSQPQHF. The CDR3 DNA reads TGTGCCAGCAGCCCGGGACAGGGTAGCCAGCCCCAGCATTTT.

The chain combines TRBV5-1 with TRBJ2-2; TRBD2 matches at 10 bases. J lost 3 bases, V lost 6 bases, and 5 bases had no gene match. This CDR3 comprises 15 residues. The germline V gene has CDR1 SGHRS and CDR2 YFSETQ. The CDR3 DNA sequence: TGCGCCAGCACCCCTAGCGGGAGTGACACCGGGGAGCTGTTTTTT. Translated: CASTPSGSDTGELFF.

The chain combines TRBV28 with TRBJ1-3, with D tentatively TRBD1 (6 bases). The CDR3 consists of 16 residues. V was shortened by 3 bases and J by 3 bases, with 15 bases between the two germline ends. Germline lookup yields CDR1 MDHEN and CDR2 SYDVKM. As DNA, the CDR3 is TGTGCCAGCAGTTTGGGGGCAGGGGTGAATGGAAACACCATATATTTT. It encodes CASSLGAGVNGNTIYF.

This chain joins TRBV11-2 and TRBJ2-1, with TRBD1 identical over 10 bases. Trimming at V came to 5 bases and at J to 15 bases, leaving 16 bases not matched to a gene. The CDR3 is 15 amino acids. Germline V gene data show CDR1 as SGHAT and CDR2 as FQNNGV. The CDR3 loop is CASSVRQGAIGYPFF. CDR3 in DNA: TGTGCCAGCAGCGTAAGACAGGGGGCTATTGGTTATCCGTTCTTC.

As concerns this clone: Other DNA variants within this sample encode the same CDR3. The chain carries TRBV27 and TRBJ2-5, with D possibly matching TRBD1 (5 bases). The CDR3 has 13 residues. CDR1 MNHEY and CDR2 SMNVEV come from the germline V gene (reference sequence). With 3 bases removed from V and 5 bases from J, the gap between germline ends came to 10 bases. DNA of the CDR3: TGTGCCAGCAGTTTTTGGGGCAGTGAGACCCAGTACTTC. Its protein is CASSFWGSETQYF.

The chain is built from TRBV5-5 and TRBJ2-1; 8 positions match TRBD2. Per the germline V gene, CDR1 is SGHKS and CDR2 is YYEKEE (reference sequence). V shed 4 bases and J 0 bases; nucleotides not matched to a gene: 9. The CDR3 loop spans 17 amino acids. The CDR3 DNA reads TGTGCCAGCAGCGACGGACTAGCCAAGGGCTCCTACAATGAGCAGTTCTTC. Protein sequence: CASSDGLAKGSYNEQFF. Complete variable domain (other parts from reference TRBV5-5 and TRBJ2-1): DAGVTQSPTHLIKTRGQQVTLRCSPISGHKSVSWYQQVLGQGPQFIFQYYEKEERGRGNFPDRFSARQFPNYSSELNVNALLLGDSALYLCASSDGLAKGSYNEQFFGPGTRLTVL.

The genes are TRBV10-3 and TRBJ2-2; TRBD2 aligns across 8 bases. This CDR3 has 12 residues. The germline V gene encodes CDR1 ENHRY and CDR2 SYGVKD. Losses at the gene ends were 11 bases for V and 4 bases for J; bases not matched to a gene: 3. CDR3 sequence reads: CAAGGSTGELFF. In DNA form, the CDR3 reads TGTGCCGCGGGAGGTTCCACCGGGGAGCTGTTTTTT.

The genes are TRBV11-2 and TRBJ2-2, with TRBD2 matching 9 bases. Germline values: CDR1 SGHAT, CDR2 FQNNGV. Trimming cost V 0 bases and J 5 bases; bases outside gene matches: 10. This CDR3 contains 18 residues. The CDR3 loop is CASSLDSPLAGRTGELFF. In nucleotides, the CDR3 is TGTGCCAGCAGCTTAGATTCCCCGCTAGCGGGAAGAACCGGGGAGCTGTTTTTT.

A word on this clone: A read error may produce the germline difference seen at one junction end. In DNA form, the CDR3 reads TGCGCCAGCAGTCAAGGCGGGGGACTACACTACGAGCAGTACTTC. It codes for CASSQGGGLHYEQYF. The chain uses TRBV4-1 and TRBJ2-7; 7 bases match TRBD2. Looked up from germline, CDR1 is MGHRA and CDR2 is YSYEKL. CDR3 length: 15 residues.